Described below is a single T cell receptor beta chain sequence and its context. The data were obtained in a study of blood T cell repertoires in COVID-19. Only in-frame clones appear in the TCRdb table, and some are missing; sequencing was by immunoSEQ multiplex PCR. Of some 190,000 clones listed, around 85% are singletons. The sequence came from a woman in her twenties or thirties who had recovered from COVID-19. The sample taken for sequencing was PBMCs or T cells enriched from blood (not recorded which).

CDR3 sequence: CASSEGLHTGELFF. The DNA for the CDR3 is TGTGCCAGCTCGGAAGGACTCCACACCGGGGAGCTGTTTTTT. V usage is TRBV18 and J usage is TRBJ2-2; TRBD2 is a possible D gene (5 bases). The CDR3 totals 14 residues. With 6 bases removed from V and 3 bases from J, the gap between germline ends came to 11 bases. Germline CDR1 reads KGHSH; CDR2 reads LQKENI.